This is a list of T cell receptor beta chains from one sample in a study of cytomegalovirus exposure and HLA in healthy donors. Generated by immunoSEQ multiplex PCR, the TCRdb table keeps only in-frame clones and is missing some. Of about 190,000 clones in the sample, 80% to 85% were seen once. Input material: PBMCs. All receptors come from a middle-aged woman in good health and CMV-seronegative. Both conserved end residues are part of each CDR3. D genes are given only for firm matches. Some rows mark clone size as missing; the rest say once, few, many or name a class of expanded clone.

v_call,clone_size,d_call,j_call,cdr3_aa,cdr3_nt
TRBV7-9,-,TRBD1,TRBJ1-1,CASSLRTGGGTEAFF,TGTGCCAGCAGTCTTAGGACAGGGGGGGGAACTGAAGCTTTCTTT
TRBV5-6,-,TRBD2,TRBJ2-1,CASSLEILAGVNTYNEQFF,TGTGCCAGCAGCTTGGAGATCCTAGCGGGAGTTAACACCTACAATGAGCAGTTCTTC
TRBV10-3,-,-,TRBJ1-4,CAISRTRGGNEKLFF,TGTGCCATCAGCCGTACTAGGGGAGGGAATGAAAAACTGTTTTTT
TRBV7-3,-,TRBD2,TRBJ2-1,CASSSTSGGYNEQFF,TGTGCCAGCAGCTCAACTAGCGGGGGCTACAATGAGCAGTTCTTC
TRBV15,few,-,TRBJ1-2,CATSSTVANYGYTF,TGTGCCACCAGCAGCACGGTAGCTAACTATGGCTACACCTTC
TRBV5-1,-,TRBD2,TRBJ2-7,CASSLVPSGSYEQYF,TGCGCCAGCAGCTTGGTGCCTAGCGGGAGTTACGAGCAGTACTTC
TRBV18,-,TRBD2,TRBJ2-7,CASSPRVAGFYEQYF,TGTGCCAGCTCTCCCCGGGTAGCGGGCTTCTACGAGCAGTACTTC
TRBV12-5,-,TRBD1,TRBJ1-2,CTSGLGQGFTGIYGYTF,TGTACTAGTGGTTTGGGACAGGGCTTTACGGGGATCTATGGCTACACCTTC
TRBV19,-,-,TRBJ1-5,CASGGRVNQPQHF,TGTGCCAGCGGGGGGCGGGTCAATCAGCCCCAGCATTTT
TRBV5-1,-,TRBD1,TRBJ2-5,CASSLTGTGGETQYF,TGCGCCAGCAGCTTGACCGGGACAGGGGGCGAGACCCAGTACTTC
TRBV7-9,-,TRBD1,TRBJ1-1,CASSSPRGRQGSTEAFF,TGTGCCAGCAGCTCCCCTAGGGGGCGACAGGGAAGTACTGAAGCTTTCTTT
TRBV5-1,-,TRBD2,TRBJ2-2,CASSLELAGTNTGELFF,TGCGCCAGCAGCTTGGAACTAGCGGGAACGAACACCGGGGAGCTGTTTTTT
TRBV10-3,-,-,TRBJ2-3,CAIKEPGNTDTQYF,TGTGCCATCAAGGAGCCTGGTAACACAGATACGCAGTATTTT
TRBV4-3,-,-,TRBJ1-1,CASSQDGGNTEAFF,TGCGCCAGCAGCCAAGATGGCGGAAACACTGAAGCTTTCTTT
TRBV5-1,-,TRBD1,TRBJ1-1,CASSSQGDTEAFF,TGCGCCAGCAGCTCACAGGGGGACACTGAAGCTTTCTTT
TRBV4-1,-,-,TRBJ2-5,CASSKAVRETQYF,TGCGCCAGCAGCAAAGCGGTACGAGAGACCCAGTACTTC
TRBV10-1,-,TRBD2,TRBJ2-2,CASTVAGEPGELFF,TGCGCCAGCACTGTAGCGGGAGAACCCGGGGAGCTGTTTTTT
TRBV7-3,-,-,TRBJ1-4,CASSPKDRTDEKLFF,TGTGCCAGCAGCCCCAAGGATAGGACAGATGAAAAACTGTTTTTT
TRBV7-2,-,TRBD2,TRBJ2-3,CASSFTSGSRKNTQYF,TGTGCCAGCAGCTTCACTAGCGGGAGTAGGAAGAATACGCAGTATTTT
TRBV30,-,-,TRBJ2-3,CAWSVIGVGDTQYF,TGTGCCTGGAGTGTAATAGGGGTTGGAGATACGCAGTATTTT
TRBV12-5,-,TRBD2,TRBJ2-7,CASARAGAGEQYF,TGTGCTAGTGCCCGAGCGGGAGCGGGCGAGCAGTACTTC
TRBV6-6,-,-,TRBJ2-5,CASSYSGTEVTQYF,TGTGCCAGCAGTTACTCGGGCACCGAAGTGACCCAGTACTTC
TRBV7-2,-,TRBD1,TRBJ2-2,CASSDRGGTGELFF,TGTGCCAGCAGCGACAGGGGTGGGACCGGGGAGCTGTTTTTT
TRBV11-3,-,TRBD2,TRBJ2-5,CASSSGGETQYF,TGTGCCAGCAGCTCGGGGGGGGAGACCCAGTACTTC
TRBV27,-,-,TRBJ1-6,CASSLSRSYNSPLHF,TGTGCCAGCAGTTTAAGCAGGTCCTATAATTCACCCCTCCACTTT
TRBV4-1,once,-,TRBJ1-1,CASSQSSNTEAFF,TGCGCCAGCAGCCAGTCGAGTAACACTGAAGCTTTCTTT
TRBV4-2,-,-,TRBJ1-1,CASSRAGGEGREAFF,TGTGCCAGCAGCCGCGCCGGGGGAGAAGGTAGGGAAGCTTTCTTT
TRBV9,once,TRBD1,TRBJ2-5,CASSVTGGGETQYF,TGTGCCAGCAGCGTAACAGGGGGAGGAGAGACCCAGTACTTC
TRBV30,-,TRBD1,TRBJ1-6,CAWSVAGGNSPLHF,TGTGCCTGGAGTGTAGCAGGGGGCAACTCACCCCTCCACTTT
TRBV5-8,-,TRBD2,TRBJ2-3,CASSLLAGSTDTQYF,TGTGCCAGCAGCTTGCTAGCGGGAAGCACAGATACGCAGTATTTT
TRBV5-4,-,-,TRBJ2-1,CASSLDGQTYNEQFF,TGTGCCAGCAGCTTGGATGGGCAGACCTACAATGAGCAGTTCTTC
TRBV5-1,-,TRBD1,TRBJ2-3,CASSQGTGSSDTQYF,TGCGCCAGCAGCCAAGGGACAGGGTCATCGGATACGCAGTATTTT
TRBV5-3,-,TRBD1,TRBJ1-6,CARSSPGTGPSYNSPLHF,TGTGCCAGAAGCAGCCCTGGGACAGGGCCTAGCTATAATTCACCCCTCCACTTT
TRBV29-1,-,TRBD1,TRBJ1-5,CSVGQGNQPQHF,TGCAGCGTTGGACAGGGGAATCAGCCCCAGCATTTT
TRBV18,few,-,TRBJ2-1,CASWGGIDEQFF,TGTGCCAGCTGGGGCGGGATTGATGAGCAGTTCTTC
TRBV10-3,-,-,TRBJ1-1,CAISEGGAAGGTEAFF,TGTGCCATCAGTGAGGGCGGAGCGGCTGGAGGCACTGAAGCTTTCTTT
TRBV5-5,-,-,TRBJ1-5,CASSLGGPNQPQHF,TGTGCCAGCAGCTTGGGAGGTCCGAATCAGCCCCAGCATTTT
TRBV7-7,-,TRBD2,TRBJ2-2,CASRLAGDTGELFF,TGTGCCAGCAGACTAGCGGGAGACACCGGGGAGCTGTTTTTT
TRBV4-3,-,TRBD1,TRBJ1-2,CASSQVFVSGGAGYGYTF,TGCGCCAGCAGCCAAGTCTTCGTTTCAGGGGGCGCAGGGTATGGCTACACCTTC
TRBV7-9,-,-,TRBJ2-1,CASSLVSVYDEQFF,TGTGCCAGCAGCTTAGTAAGCGTCTATGATGAGCAGTTCTTC
TRBV14,few,TRBD1,TRBJ1-2,CASSQSGQGAYGYTF,TGTGCCAGCAGCCAATCAGGACAGGGAGCCTATGGCTACACCTTC
TRBV5-4,few,-,TRBJ1-5,CASSRDSNQPQHF,TGTGCCAGCAGCCGAGATAGCAATCAGCCCCAGCATTTT
TRBV11-2,-,TRBD1,TRBJ2-2,CASRHFRDRSAGTGELFF,TGTGCCAGCAGGCATTTCCGGGACAGGTCTGCGGGCACCGGGGAGCTGTTTTTT
TRBV19,-,TRBD1,TRBJ2-1,CASSMSGDSNEQFF,TGTGCCAGTAGTATGTCCGGGGACAGCAATGAGCAGTTCTTC
TRBV5-1,-,-,TRBJ1-5,CASRPGGGDNQPQHF,TGCGCCAGCAGACCCGGGGGTGGTGACAATCAGCCCCAGCATTTT
TRBV4-2,-,TRBD1,TRBJ2-3,CASSQDFGQGAQSQYF,TGTGCCAGCAGCCAAGATTTCGGACAGGGGGCTCAGTCGCAGTATTTT
TRBV11-3,-,TRBD1,TRBJ2-1,CASSTSGTGSNEQFF,TGTGCCAGCAGCACAAGCGGGACAGGGAGCAATGAGCAGTTCTTC
TRBV4-3,-,-,TRBJ2-1,CASSHDQGQAKFF,TGCGCCAGCAGCCATGATCAGGGCCAGGCGAAATTCTTC
TRBV19,-,-,TRBJ1-2,CASSIGGPVVVRGYTF,TGTGCCAGTAGTATTGGGGGCCCGGTGGTGGTACGGGGCTACACCTTC
TRBV7-9,-,TRBD1,TRBJ2-5,CASSLDRGLETQYF,TGTGCCAGCAGCTTAGACAGGGGGCTTGAGACCCAGTACTTC
TRBV29-1,-,TRBD1,TRBJ1-1,CSAGQMNTEAFF,TGCAGCGCGGGACAGATGAACACTGAAGCTTTCTTT
TRBV14,-,-,TRBJ2-2,CASSPPLPTNTGELFF,TGTGCCAGCAGCCCGCCCCTTCCGACTAACACCGGGGAGCTGTTTTTT